The clone carrying this TCR beta chain was recorded once. Measured with immunoSEQ multiplex PCR; TCRdb has only the in-frame clones, and not every one. The sample lists 170,000 or so clones; 85% to 95% were seen once. There are 13 residues in the CDR3. Germline V gene data show CDR1 as SGHVS and CDR2 as FQNEAQ. V dropped 3 bases and J dropped 4; count of bases not matched to a gene: 2. The data were taken from a study of control samples from healthy donors and cancer patients. This chain joins TRBV7-8 and TRBJ2-5; 7 bases align to TRBD1. The sequence came from a man between 18 and 35 years old in good health. Sequencing input: blood. The CDR3 sequence is CASSLTGLETQYF. For the CDR3, the DNA is TGTGCCAGCAGCTTGACAGGGTTAGAGACCCAGTACTTC. Full variable domain (rest looked up from reference TRBV7-8 and TRBJ2-5): GAGVSQSPRYKVAKRGQDVALRCDPISGHVSLFWYQQALGQGPEFLTYFQNEAQLDKSGLPSDRFFAERPEGSVSTLKIQRTQQEDSAVYLCASSLTGLETQYFGPGTRLLVL.